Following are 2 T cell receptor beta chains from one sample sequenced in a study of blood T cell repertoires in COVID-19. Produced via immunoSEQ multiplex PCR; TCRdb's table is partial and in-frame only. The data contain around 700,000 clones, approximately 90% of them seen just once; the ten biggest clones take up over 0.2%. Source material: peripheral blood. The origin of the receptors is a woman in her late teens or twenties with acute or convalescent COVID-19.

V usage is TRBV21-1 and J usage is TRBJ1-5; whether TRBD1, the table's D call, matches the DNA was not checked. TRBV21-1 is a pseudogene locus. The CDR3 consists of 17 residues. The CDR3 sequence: CASSNKQGPFSNQPQHF. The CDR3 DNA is TGTGCCAGCAGCAATAAACAGGGGCCCTTTAGCAATCAGCCCCAGCATTTT.

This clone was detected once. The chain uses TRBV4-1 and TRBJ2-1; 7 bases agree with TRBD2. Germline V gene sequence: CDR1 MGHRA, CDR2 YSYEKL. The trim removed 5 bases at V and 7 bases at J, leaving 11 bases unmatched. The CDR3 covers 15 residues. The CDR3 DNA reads TGCGCCAGCAGCTCCGGACTAGGGAACCCTAATGAGCAGTTCTTC. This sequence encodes CASSSGLGNPNEQFF.